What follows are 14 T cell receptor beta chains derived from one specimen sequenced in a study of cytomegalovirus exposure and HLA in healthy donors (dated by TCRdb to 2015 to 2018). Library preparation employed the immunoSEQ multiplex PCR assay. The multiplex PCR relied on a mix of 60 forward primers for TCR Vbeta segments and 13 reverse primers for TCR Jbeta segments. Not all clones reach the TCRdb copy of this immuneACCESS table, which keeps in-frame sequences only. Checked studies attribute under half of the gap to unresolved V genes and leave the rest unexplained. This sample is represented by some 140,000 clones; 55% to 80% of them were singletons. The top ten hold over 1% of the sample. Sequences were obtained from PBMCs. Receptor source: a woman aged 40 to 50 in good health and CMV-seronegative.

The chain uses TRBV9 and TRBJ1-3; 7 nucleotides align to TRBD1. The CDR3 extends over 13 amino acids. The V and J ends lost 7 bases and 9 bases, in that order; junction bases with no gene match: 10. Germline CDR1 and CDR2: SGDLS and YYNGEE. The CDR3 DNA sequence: TGTGCCAGCCAACAGGGGAAAGAGGGCACCATATATTTT. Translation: CASQQGKEGTIYF.

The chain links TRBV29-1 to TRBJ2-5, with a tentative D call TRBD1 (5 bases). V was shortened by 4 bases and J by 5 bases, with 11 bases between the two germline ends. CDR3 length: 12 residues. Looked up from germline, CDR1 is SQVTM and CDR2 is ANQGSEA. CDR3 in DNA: TGCAGCGTTGTAACAGGTTCCGAGACCCAGTACTTC. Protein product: CSVVTGSETQYF.

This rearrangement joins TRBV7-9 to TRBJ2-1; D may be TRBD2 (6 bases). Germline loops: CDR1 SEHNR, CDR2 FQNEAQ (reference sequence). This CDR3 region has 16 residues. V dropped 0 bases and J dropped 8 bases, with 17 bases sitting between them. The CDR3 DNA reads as TGTGCCAGCAGCTTAGCCCTCGGAGGGGACGTGGATGAGCAGTTCTTC. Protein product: CASSLALGGDVDEQFF.

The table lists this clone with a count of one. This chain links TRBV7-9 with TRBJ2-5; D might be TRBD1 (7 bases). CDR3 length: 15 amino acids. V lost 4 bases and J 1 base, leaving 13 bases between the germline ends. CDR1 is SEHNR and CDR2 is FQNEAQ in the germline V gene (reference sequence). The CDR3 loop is CASSSFRGAQETQYF. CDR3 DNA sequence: TGTGCCAGCAGCTCGTTCAGGGGGGCCCAAGAGACCCAGTACTTC. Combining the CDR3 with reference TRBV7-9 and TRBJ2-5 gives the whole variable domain DTGVSQNPRHKITKRGQNVTFRCDPISEHNRLYWYRQTLGQGPEFLTYFQNEAQLEKSRLLSDRFSAERPKGSFSTLEIQRTEQGDSAMYLCASSSFRGAQETQYFGPGTRLLVL.

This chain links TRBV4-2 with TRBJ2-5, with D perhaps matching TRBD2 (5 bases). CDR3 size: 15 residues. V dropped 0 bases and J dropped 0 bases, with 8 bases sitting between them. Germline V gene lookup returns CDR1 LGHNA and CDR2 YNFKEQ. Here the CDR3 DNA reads TGTGCCAGCAGCCAAGAAACCGGGAACCAAGAGACCCAGTACTTC. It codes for CASSQETGNQETQYF.

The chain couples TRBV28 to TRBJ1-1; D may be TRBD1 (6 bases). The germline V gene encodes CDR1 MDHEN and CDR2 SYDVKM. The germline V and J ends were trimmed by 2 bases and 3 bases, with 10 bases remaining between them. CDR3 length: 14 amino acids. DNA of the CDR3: TGTGCCAGCAGTTTAGGGGGCTCGGACACTGAAGCTTTCTTT. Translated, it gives CASSLGGSDTEAFF.

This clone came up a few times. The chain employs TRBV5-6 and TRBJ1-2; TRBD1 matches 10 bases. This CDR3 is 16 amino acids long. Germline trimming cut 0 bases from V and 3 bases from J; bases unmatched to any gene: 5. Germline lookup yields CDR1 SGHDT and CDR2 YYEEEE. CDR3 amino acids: CASSLGQGARYYGYTF. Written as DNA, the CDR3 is TGTGCCAGCAGCTTGGGACAGGGGGCGAGGTACTATGGCTACACCTTC.

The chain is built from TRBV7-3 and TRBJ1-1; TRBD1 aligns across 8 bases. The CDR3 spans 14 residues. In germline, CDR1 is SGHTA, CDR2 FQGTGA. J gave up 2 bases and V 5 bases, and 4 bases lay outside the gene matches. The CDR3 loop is CASSPGQGNTEAFF. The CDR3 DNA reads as TGTGCCAGCAGCCCCGGACAGGGAAACACTGAAGCTTTCTTT.

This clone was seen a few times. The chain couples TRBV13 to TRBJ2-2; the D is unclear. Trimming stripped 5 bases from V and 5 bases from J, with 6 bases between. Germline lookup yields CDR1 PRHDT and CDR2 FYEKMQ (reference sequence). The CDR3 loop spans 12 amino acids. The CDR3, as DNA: TGTGCCAGCAGCAAATCTACCGGGGAGCTGTTTTTT. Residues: CASSKSTGELFF.

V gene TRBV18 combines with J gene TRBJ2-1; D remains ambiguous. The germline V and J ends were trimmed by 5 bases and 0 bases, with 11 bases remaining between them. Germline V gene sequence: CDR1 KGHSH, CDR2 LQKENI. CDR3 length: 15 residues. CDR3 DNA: TGTGCCAGCTCAACCCAAGCGCACTCCTACAATGAGCAGTTCTTC. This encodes CASSTQAHSYNEQFF.

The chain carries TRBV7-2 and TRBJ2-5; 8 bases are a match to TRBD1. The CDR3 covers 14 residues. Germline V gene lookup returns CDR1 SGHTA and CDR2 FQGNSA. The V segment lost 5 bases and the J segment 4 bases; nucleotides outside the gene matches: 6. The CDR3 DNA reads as TGTGCCAGCAGCCCTCAGGGGGCATCAGAGACCCAGTACTTC. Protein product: CASSPQGASETQYF.

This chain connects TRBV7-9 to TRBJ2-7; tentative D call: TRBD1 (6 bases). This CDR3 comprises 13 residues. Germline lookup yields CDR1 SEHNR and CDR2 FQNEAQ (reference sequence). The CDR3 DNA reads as TGTTCCAGCAGCCCCCAGGACAGCTACGAGCAGTACGTC. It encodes CSSSPQDSYEQYV.

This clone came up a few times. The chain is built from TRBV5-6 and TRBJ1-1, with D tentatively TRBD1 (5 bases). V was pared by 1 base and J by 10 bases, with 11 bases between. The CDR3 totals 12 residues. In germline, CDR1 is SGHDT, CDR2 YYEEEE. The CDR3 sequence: CASSLREGRAFF. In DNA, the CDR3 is TGTGCCAGCAGCTTGAGGGAGGGACGAGCTTTCTTT.

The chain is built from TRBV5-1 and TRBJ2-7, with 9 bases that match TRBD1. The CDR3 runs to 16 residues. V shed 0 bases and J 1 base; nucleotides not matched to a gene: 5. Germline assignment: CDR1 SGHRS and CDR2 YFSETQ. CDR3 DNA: TGCGCCAGCAGCTTGGGGGGGACAGGGTATTCCTACGAGCAGTACTTC. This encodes CASSLGGTGYSYEQYF. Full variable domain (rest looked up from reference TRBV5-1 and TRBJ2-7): KAGVTQTPRYLIKTRGQQVTLSCSPISGHRSVSWYQQTPGQGLQFLFEYFSETQRNKGNFPGRFSGRQFSNSRSEMNVSTLELGDSALYLCASSLGGTGYSYEQYFGPGTRLTVT.